This TCR beta chain was found in a study of CD8+CD57+ T cells in acquired aplastic anemia (dated by TCRdb to between 2017 and 2018). Turning to the overall study: DNA extracted from sorted CD4+ and CD8+ cells had a mean of about 3 ug, with a range of roughly 0.2 to 30 ug.

The paper's findings and limits, for the study overall: CD8+ Simpson's diversity did not differ significantly between patients and healthy controls (P=0.060). Some 30 CD8+ CDR3 sequences were shared between patients and controls but appeared highly expressed in patients and within their immunodominant clones.

In the study, sorted CD4+ and CD8+ blood T cells from patients with severe aplastic anemia and from healthy subjects underwent deep sequencing of TCR repertoires. Ficoll-Paque density gradient centrifugation was used to isolate peripheral blood mononuclear cells. Before DNA extraction, CD4+ and CD8+ T cells were sorted with FACS or magnetic beads. A note on this clonotype: There is no known antigen for this receptor. Base-call qualities are not available, and no considerably larger clone is one nucleotide away.

The germline V gene provides CDR1 SQVTM and CDR2 ANQGSEA. From the cysteine up to the phenylalanine, the CDR3 has a length of 13 residues. The sequence is cut down to CDR3 DNA, 39 bases in frame from base 1. The junction shows trimming of 4 bases on V and 1 base on J, plus 10 bases between the germline ends. Genomic DNA was used as template for profiling of TCR beta VDJ combinations and CDR3 sequences. An Illumina HiSeq 2000 was used for TCR repertoire sequencing. The authors' analysis ran thus. TRBV/TRBJ rearrangement plots, CDR3 size and DJ length profiles, and Simpson's diversity index were used to assess repertoires. The most abundant DNA sequence in the deep sequencing data was taken as the immunodominant clone. CDR3 amino acid sequences were checked for sharing across subjects and were also compared against the VDJdb database and published repertoires. TCRdb reworked the public reads: Q25 trimming with fastp, MiXCR clone assembly, productive beta chains retained. CDR3 protein sequences are deduplicated, and each keeps its most common genes and DNA. The V and J calls were not made by the authors but by TCRdb's processing. Here the sample has about 270,000 distinct CDR3 sequences; 55% to 65% occur a single time. The ten largest clones represent roughly 8% of the sample.

This chain joins TRBV29-1 to TRBJ1-1; the D gene assignment is ambiguous. The sequence was collected from a human donor with severe aplastic anemia or a healthy control (not recorded which). Material for sequencing was sorted CD4+, CD8+, or CD8+CD57+ T cells (not recorded which) from PBMCs. The nucleotides read TGCAGCGTTGCCCGACACGGGAACACTGAAGCTTTCTTT. It is translated as CSVARHGNTEAFF.